A single T cell receptor beta chain is shown here with its context. This record belongs to a study of cytomegalovirus exposure and HLA in healthy donors. The ends were cut back, 3 bases at V and 7 bases at J, with 8 bases in the middle. Germline CDR1 is SGDLS and CDR2 is YYNGEE. The CDR3 extends over 13 amino acids. The PCR made use of 60 Vbeta and 13 Jbeta primers. Sequencing used immunoSEQ multiplex PCR; TCRdb keeps in-frame clones, though not all of them. The sample includes under 200,000 clones, over 70% seen only once; the top ten take around 7%. The chain has TRBV9 and TRBJ1-6, with D perhaps matching TRBD1 (5 bases). This TCR was sampled from a woman aged 40-49 years in good health and CMV-seropositive. The material sequenced was PBMCs. In DNA form, the CDR3 reads TGTGCCAGCAGCGGGGGCTGGAATTCACCCCTCCACTTT. As protein: CASSGGWNSPLHF.